This T cell receptor (beta chain) was captured by sequencing in a study of CD8 T cells in Susac syndrome. RNA was extracted with the RNeasy kit, and a quantity of 0.5 to 1 ug was reverse transcribed using random hexamers. By means of immunoSEQ multiplex PCR, TCR beta CDR3 spanning 54 Vbeta and 13 Jbeta underwent amplification. MiXCR was run by TCRdb on the immunoSEQ multiplex PCR reads, yielding one entry per CDR3 protein. The sample includes 130,000 or so distinct CDR3 sequences, 65% to 90% of them seen just once. The CDR3 loop spans 14 amino acids. J gave up 7 bases and V 2 bases, and 3 bases lay outside the gene matches. Germline CDR1 is SEHNR and CDR2 is FQNEAQ (reference sequence). TCR beta sequencing covered blood CD8+ and CD4+ T cells. Isolation of CD8+ and CD4+ T cells was performed negatively, whereas enrichment of TEMRA cells was done by FACS.

The chain couples TRBV7-9 to TRBJ1-2; 11 bases are shared with TRBD1. The origin of this receptor is a human donor with multiple sclerosis. Sequencing used CD8+ T cells from PBMCs. As DNA, the CDR3 is TGTGCCAGCAGCTTACCGGGACAGGGGGGTGGCTACACCTTC. This encodes CASSLPGQGGGYTF.